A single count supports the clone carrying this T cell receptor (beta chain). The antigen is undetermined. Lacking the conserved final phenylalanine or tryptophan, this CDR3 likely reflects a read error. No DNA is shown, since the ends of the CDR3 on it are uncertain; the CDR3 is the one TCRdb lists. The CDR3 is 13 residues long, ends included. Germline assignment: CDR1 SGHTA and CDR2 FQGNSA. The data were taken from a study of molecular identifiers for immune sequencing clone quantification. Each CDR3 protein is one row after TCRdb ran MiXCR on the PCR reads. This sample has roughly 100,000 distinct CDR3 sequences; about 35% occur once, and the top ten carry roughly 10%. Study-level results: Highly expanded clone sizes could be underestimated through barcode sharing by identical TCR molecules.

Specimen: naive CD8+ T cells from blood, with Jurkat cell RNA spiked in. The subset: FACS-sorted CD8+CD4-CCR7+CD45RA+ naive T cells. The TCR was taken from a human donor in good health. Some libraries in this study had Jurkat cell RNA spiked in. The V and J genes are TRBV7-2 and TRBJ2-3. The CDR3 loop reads CASSTRFPDTQNS.